This T cell receptor beta chain was found in a study of early T cells in non-severe SARS-CoV-2 infection. About the study: Sequencing targeted bulk RNA from unsorted whole blood, leaving chains unpaired. Study findings and constraints: Database matching using VDJdb favored anti-spike CD8 responses, with private and CD4 specificities left missing.

As to this clonotype: Its specificity is unknown.

Trimming took off 5 bases at V and 0 bases at J, with 6 bases between the two ends. The CDR3 is 13 residues long. Germline V CDR1 and CDR2: SGHVS, FQNEAQ. Individually, cDNA molecules had unique molecular identifiers attached to them. MiXCR, run by TCRdb on the 5' RACE reads, gives a single entry per CDR3 protein. This table has 40,000 to 55,000 distinct CDR3 sequences, 10% to 15% appearing once. This receptor was obtained from an adult who was a healthcare worker with PCR-confirmed SARS-CoV-2 infection or an uninfected control (not recorded which). Sequencing was done on a sample of whole blood. The chain recombines TRBV7-8 with TRBJ2-3; no reliable D call. The CDR3 DNA reads as TGTGCCAGCAGCGTATCTAGCACAGATACGCAGTATTTT. It specifies CASSVSSTDTQYF.